These 16 T cell receptor beta chains were sequenced from one sample in a study of blood T cell repertoires in COVID-19. Measured with immunoSEQ multiplex PCR; TCRdb has only the in-frame clones, and not every one. This table has under 100,000 clones, roughly 78% appearing once. Sequencing input: peripheral blood. The receptors stem from a man between 60 and 75 years old with acute or convalescent COVID-19.

V usage is TRBV24-1 and J usage is TRBJ2-7; 12 bases are shared with TRBD2. V lost 3 bases to trimming and J lost 2 bases; unmatched junction nucleotides: 13. The length of the CDR3 is 19 residues. The germline V gene encodes CDR1 KGHDR and CDR2 SFDVKD. The CDR3: CATSDPVPGLAGGPYEQYF. The DNA of the CDR3 is TGTGCCACCAGTGATCCTGTCCCGGGACTAGCGGGCGGGCCCTACGAGCAGTACTTC.

The CDR3 is CASSLSVRENIQYF. The CDR3 DNA is TGTGCCAGCAGTTTAAGCGTTCGGGAGAACATTCAGTACTTC. The chain links TRBV27 to TRBJ2-4; D perhaps matches TRBD2 (6 bases). Germline assignment: CDR1 MNHEY and CDR2 SMNVEV (reference sequence). The V and J ends lost 2 bases and 7 bases respectively, with 12 bases between them. CDR3 length: 14 amino acids.

This chain links TRBV4-1 with TRBJ1-3; no clear D. Trimming removed 1 base from V and 2 bases from J, with 9 bases in between. CDR1 is MGHRA and CDR2 is YSYEKL in the germline V gene. This CDR3 has 15 amino acids. CDR3: CASSQGEAPGNTIYF. The CDR3 bases are TGCGCCAGCAGCCAAGGGGAGGCCCCTGGAAACACCATATATTTT.

The chain joins TRBV18 to TRBJ1-5; D gene uncertain. Germline loops: CDR1 KGHSH, CDR2 LQKENI. V shed 3 bases and J shed 5 bases, with 17 bases lying between them. The CDR3 totals 16 residues. CDR3 sequence: CASSPGEVLGYQPQHF. The CDR3 region has the DNA TGTGCCAGCTCACCGGGAGAGGTCTTGGGTTATCAGCCCCAGCATTTT.

The V gene is TRBV18, the J gene TRBJ1-1; 8 nucleotides line up with TRBD1. CDR3 size: 14 residues. Germline values: CDR1 KGHSH, CDR2 LQKENI. The J segment lost 7 bases and the V segment lost 6 bases, leaving 10 bases of the junction unmatched. The chain's CDR3 is CASSPGQGTSEAFF. The CDR3 bases are TGTGCCAGCTCGCCTGGACAGGGAACAAGTGAAGCTTTCTTT. Full variable domain (remainder filled in from reference TRBV18 and TRBJ1-1): NAGVMQNPRHLVRRRGQEARLRCSPMKGHSHVYWYRQLPEEGLKFMVYLQKENIIDESGMPKERFSAEFPKEGPSILRIQQVVRGDSAAYFCASSPGQGTSEAFFGQGTRLTVV.

V gene TRBV7-9 combines with J gene TRBJ1-4; D may be TRBD1 (5 bases). Germline V lookup: CDR1 SEHNR, CDR2 FQNEAQ (reference sequence). The V gene lost 5 bases and the J gene lost 7 bases, with 14 bases spanning the gap. The CDR3 totals 14 residues. In DNA, the CDR3 is TGTGCCAGCAGCCTGGGGGGGACGACTGAAAAACTGTTTTTT. Translated, it gives CASSLGGTTEKLFF.

This chain uses TRBV19 with TRBJ2-7; 8 nucleotides agree with TRBD1. The CDR3 runs 13 residues. V gave up 5 bases and J gave up 7 bases; unmatched junction bases: 7. CDR1 is LNHDA, CDR2 SQIVND, per germline (reference sequence). The CDR3 reads CASSDRQGYEQYF. CDR3 DNA: TGTGCCAGTAGTGATCGACAGGGGTATGAGCAGTACTTC.

The chain combines TRBV2 with TRBJ2-2, with D possibly TRBD2 on 5 matching bases. The CDR3 runs to 14 residues. The V gene's germline CDR1 is SNHLY and CDR2 FYNNEI. V was pared by 0 bases and J by 5 bases, with 7 bases between. In DNA form, the CDR3 reads TGTGCCAGCAGTGAAGCTAGGAGGACCGGGGAGCTGTTTTTT. It codes for CASSEARRTGELFF.

The chain joins TRBV5-1 to TRBJ1-2; maybe TRBD1 (5 bases). The V end was cut by 4 bases, the J end by 6 bases, with 10 bases between. This CDR3 comprises 12 residues. The germline gives CDR1 SGHRS, CDR2 YFSETQ. The CDR3 protein is CASSPDKNGYTF. CDR3 DNA: TGCGCCAGCAGCCCGGACAAGAATGGCTACACCTTC.

This clone was seen a handful of times. V is TRBV9 and J is TRBJ2-2; D is unclear. The V end was cut by 0 bases, the J end by 5 bases, with 8 bases between. Germline V gene lookup returns CDR1 SGDLS and CDR2 YYNGEE. The CDR3 covers 14 residues. CDR3 in amino acids: CASSVVLETGELFF. CDR3 coding DNA: TGTGCCAGCAGCGTAGTACTGGAGACCGGGGAGCTGTTTTTT. Using reference TRBV9 and TRBJ2-2 for the parts outside the CDR3, the full variable domain is DSGVTQTPKHLITATGQRVTLRCSPRSGDLSVYWYQQSLDQGLQFLIQYYNGEERAKGNILERFSAQQFPDLHSELNLSSLELGDSALYFCASSVVLETGELFFGEGSRLTVL.

This clone appeared a single time. CDR3 bases: TGTGCCAGCACAATGGGACTAGCGGGAGAGACCCAGTACTTC. This encodes CASTMGLAGETQYF. This chain uses TRBV6-5 with TRBJ2-5; 12 nucleotides align to TRBD2. This CDR3 is 14 amino acids long. The trim removed 7 bases at V and 4 bases at J, leaving 4 bases unmatched. Germline loops: CDR1 MNHEY, CDR2 SVGAGI.

The V gene is TRBV18, the J gene TRBJ2-1, with D perhaps TRBD2 (5 bases). The CDR3 totals 12 residues. Germline lookup yields CDR1 KGHSH and CDR2 LQKENI. With 4 bases removed from V and 4 bases from J, the gap between germline ends came to 5 bases. CDR3 sequence (DNA): TGTGCCAGCTCACAGCGGTACAATGAGCAGTTCTTC. This codes for CASSQRYNEQFF.

This chain uses TRBV30 with TRBJ2-5; D gene uncertain. Trimming removed 1 base at V and 5 bases at J, with 5 bases between. Per germline, CDR1 GTSNPN and CDR2 SVGIG (reference sequence). The CDR3 runs 11 residues. For the CDR3, the DNA is TGTGCCTGGAGTGCCAGGGAGACCCAGTACTTC. This encodes CAWSARETQYF.

The V and J genes are TRBV5-1 and TRBJ1-2, with 7 bases lining up with TRBD1. Germline-derived CDR1 and CDR2 are SGHRS and YFSETQ. CDR3 size: 13 residues. The ends lost 0 bases at V and 11 bases at J; junction bases unmatched: 7. CDR3 sequence (DNA): TGCGCCAGCAGCTTGGGGCGGGACAGCACTTACACCTTC. Its translation: CASSLGRDSTYTF.

This chain joins TRBV28 and TRBJ2-1; 7 nucleotides align to TRBD2. Looked up from germline, CDR1 is MDHEN and CDR2 is SYDVKM. Trimming at V came to 8 bases and at J to 5 bases, leaving 18 bases not matched to a gene. This CDR3 region has 17 residues. The CDR3 sequence is CASGNYRLARGHNEQFF. CDR3 nucleotide sequence: TGTGCCAGCGGAAATTACCGACTAGCCCGAGGACACAATGAGCAGTTCTTC.

The chain couples TRBV3-1 (or the pseudogene TRBV3-2) to TRBJ2-5, with D possibly being TRBD2 (6 bases). Trimming cost V 4 bases and J 4 bases, with 13 bases left between them. Germline V CDR1 and CDR2: LGHDT, YNNKEL (reference sequence). The CDR3 loop spans 14 amino acids. In DNA form, the CDR3 reads TGTGCCAGCAGCCGCCCCCTGGGGGGAGAGACCCAGTACTTC. Translating gives CASSRPLGGETQYF.